This TCR beta chain was sequenced in a study of CD8+CD57+ T cells in acquired aplastic anemia. Background on the study: CD4+ and CD8+ cells, once sorted, gave DNA averaging roughly 3.2 ug.

CDR1 SGHRS and CDR2 YFSETQ come from the germline V gene. The CDR3 contains 14 residues. V shed 4 bases, J shed 3 bases, and the junction held 6 bases outside the gene matches. The study profiled TCR beta VDJ and CDR3 using genomic DNA as template. TCRdb fed the reads into MiXCR, producing one record per CDR3 protein. Among under 150,000 distinct CDR3 sequences listed, 40% to 45% were seen once. The receptor was isolated from a human donor in good health, serving as a control. Source material: sorted CD4+, CD8+, or CD8+CD57+ T cells (not recorded which) from PBMCs. V and J are TRBV5-1 and TRBJ2-5; 7 positions match TRBD2. The CDR3 sequence: CASSSLGTKETQYF. The CDR3 DNA is TGCGCCAGCAGCAGTTTAGGGACTAAAGAGACCCAGTACTTC.